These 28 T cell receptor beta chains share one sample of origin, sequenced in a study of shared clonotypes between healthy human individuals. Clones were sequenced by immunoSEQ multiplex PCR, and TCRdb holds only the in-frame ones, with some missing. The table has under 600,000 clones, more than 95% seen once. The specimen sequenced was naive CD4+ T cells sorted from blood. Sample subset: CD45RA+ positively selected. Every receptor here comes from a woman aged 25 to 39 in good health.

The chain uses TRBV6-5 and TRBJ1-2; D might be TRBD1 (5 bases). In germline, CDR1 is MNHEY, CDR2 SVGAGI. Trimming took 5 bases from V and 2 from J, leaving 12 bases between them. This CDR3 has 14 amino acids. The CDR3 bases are TGTGCCAGCAGTACCTACGAGGGGAACTATGGCTACACCTTC. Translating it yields CASSTYEGNYGYTF.

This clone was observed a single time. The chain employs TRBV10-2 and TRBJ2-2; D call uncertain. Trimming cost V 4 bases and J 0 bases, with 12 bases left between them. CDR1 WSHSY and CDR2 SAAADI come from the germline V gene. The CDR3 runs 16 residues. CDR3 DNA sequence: TGCGCCAGCAGTGGTGGACGCAGGTCGAACACCGGGGAGCTGTTTTTT. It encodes CASSGGRRSNTGELFF.

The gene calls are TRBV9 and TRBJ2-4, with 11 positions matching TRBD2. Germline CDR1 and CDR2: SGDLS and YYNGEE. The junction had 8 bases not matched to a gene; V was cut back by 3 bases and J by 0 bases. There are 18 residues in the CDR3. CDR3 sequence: CASSAGTSGNLAKNIQYF. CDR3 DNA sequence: TGTGCCAGCAGCGCAGGGACTAGCGGTAATCTAGCCAAAAACATTCAGTACTTC.

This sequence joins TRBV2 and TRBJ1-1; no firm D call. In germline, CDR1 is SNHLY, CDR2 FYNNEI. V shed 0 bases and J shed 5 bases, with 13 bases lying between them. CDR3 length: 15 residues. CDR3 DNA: TGTGCCAGCAGTGAAGCGGTCCTCCTTAGGACTGAAGCTTTCTTT. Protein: CASSEAVLLRTEAFF. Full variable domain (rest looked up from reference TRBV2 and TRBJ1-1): EPEVTQTPSHQVTQMGQEVILRCVPISNHLYFYWYRQILGQKVEFLVSFYNNEISEKSEIFDDQFSVERPDGSNFTLKIRSTKLEDSAMYFCASSEAVLLRTEAFFGQGTRLTVV.

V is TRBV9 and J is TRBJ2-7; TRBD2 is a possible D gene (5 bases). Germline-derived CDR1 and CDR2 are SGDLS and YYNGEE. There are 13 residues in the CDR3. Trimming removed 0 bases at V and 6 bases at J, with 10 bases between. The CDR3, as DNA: TGTGCCAGCAGCGTAGCTAGCAGGTCCGAGCAGTACTTC. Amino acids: CASSVASRSEQYF.

This CDR3 reads CASSGTSKGETQYF. The CDR3, as DNA: TGTGCCAGCAGTGGGACGTCAAAGGGGGAGACCCAGTACTTC. This chain uses TRBV2 with TRBJ2-5; tentatively, D is TRBD1 (5 bases). V was trimmed by 4 bases and J by 5 bases, leaving 14 bases between them. The CDR3 is 14 residues long. The germline V gene encodes CDR1 SNHLY and CDR2 FYNNEI.

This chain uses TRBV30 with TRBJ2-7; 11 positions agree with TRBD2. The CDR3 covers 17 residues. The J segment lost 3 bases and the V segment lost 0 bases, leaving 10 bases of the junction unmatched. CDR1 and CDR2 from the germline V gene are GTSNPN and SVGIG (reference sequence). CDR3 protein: CAWSVLVSGRAGYEQYF. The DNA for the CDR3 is TGTGCCTGGAGTGTACTTGTTAGCGGGAGGGCGGGCTACGAGCAGTACTTC.

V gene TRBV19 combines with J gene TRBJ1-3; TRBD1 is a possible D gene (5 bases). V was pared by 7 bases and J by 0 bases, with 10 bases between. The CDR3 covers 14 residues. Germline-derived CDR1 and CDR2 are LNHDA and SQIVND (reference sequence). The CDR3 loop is CASTPGDSGNTIYF. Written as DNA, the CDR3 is TGTGCCAGTACCCCGGGGGACTCTGGAAACACCATATATTTT.

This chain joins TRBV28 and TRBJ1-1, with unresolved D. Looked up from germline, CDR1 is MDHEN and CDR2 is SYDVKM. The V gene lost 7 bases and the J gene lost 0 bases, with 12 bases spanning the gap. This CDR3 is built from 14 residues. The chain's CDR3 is CASKPEGMNTEAFF. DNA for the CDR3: TGTGCCAGCAAACCCGAGGGCATGAACACTGAAGCTTTCTTT.

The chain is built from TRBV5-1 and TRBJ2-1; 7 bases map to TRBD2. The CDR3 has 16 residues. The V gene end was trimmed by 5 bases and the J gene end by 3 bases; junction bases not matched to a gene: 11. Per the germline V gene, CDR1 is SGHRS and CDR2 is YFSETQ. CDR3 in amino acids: CASRRGGRELYNEQFF. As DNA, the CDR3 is TGCGCCAGCAGGCGGGGCGGGCGGGAGCTCTACAATGAGCAGTTCTTC.

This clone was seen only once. In DNA, the CDR3 is TGTGCCAGCAGGCGGAAACAGGGTTCAGCTGAAGCTTTCTTT. Translating gives CASRRKQGSAEAFF. The chain couples TRBV6-5 to TRBJ1-1; a weak D match, TRBD1 (6 bases). The CDR3 covers 14 residues. Germline lookup yields CDR1 MNHEY and CDR2 SVGAGI. V was cut by 6 bases and J by 6 bases, with 17 bases left in between.

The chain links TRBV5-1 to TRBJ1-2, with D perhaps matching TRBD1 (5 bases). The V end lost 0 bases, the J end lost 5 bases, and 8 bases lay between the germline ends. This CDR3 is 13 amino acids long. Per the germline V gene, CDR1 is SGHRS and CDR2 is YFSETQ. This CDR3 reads CASSLGGSYGYTF. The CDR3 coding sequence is TGCGCCAGCAGCTTGGGGGGGAGTTATGGCTACACCTTC.

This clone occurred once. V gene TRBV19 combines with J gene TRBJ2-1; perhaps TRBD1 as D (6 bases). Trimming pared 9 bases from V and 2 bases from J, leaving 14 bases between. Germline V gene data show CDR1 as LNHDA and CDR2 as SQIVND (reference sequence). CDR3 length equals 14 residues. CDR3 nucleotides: TGTGCCAGCTCTACAGGGTTAACCTACAATGAGCAGTTCTTC. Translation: CASSTGLTYNEQFF.

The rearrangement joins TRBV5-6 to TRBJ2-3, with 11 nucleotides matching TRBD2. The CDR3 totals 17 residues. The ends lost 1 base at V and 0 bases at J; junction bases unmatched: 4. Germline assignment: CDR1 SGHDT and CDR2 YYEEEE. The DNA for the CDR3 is TGTGCCAGCAGCTTGACGACTAGCGGGATGAGCACAGATACGCAGTATTTT. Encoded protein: CASSLTTSGMSTDTQYF.

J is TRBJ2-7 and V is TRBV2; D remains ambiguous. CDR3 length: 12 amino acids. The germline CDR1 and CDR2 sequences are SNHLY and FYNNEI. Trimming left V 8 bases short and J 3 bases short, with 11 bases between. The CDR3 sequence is CASVEQRYEQYF. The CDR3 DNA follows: TGTGCCAGCGTCGAACAGCGCTACGAGCAGTACTTC.

CDR3 DNA: TGTGCCAGCAGCCCCAGCGGACTCTATGGCTACACCTTC. It encodes CASSPSGLYGYTF. The rearrangement uses TRBV6-5 and TRBJ1-2, with no clear D. This CDR3 has 13 residues. Per the germline V gene, CDR1 is MNHEY and CDR2 is SVGAGI. Trimming removed 6 bases at V and 4 bases at J, with 12 bases between.

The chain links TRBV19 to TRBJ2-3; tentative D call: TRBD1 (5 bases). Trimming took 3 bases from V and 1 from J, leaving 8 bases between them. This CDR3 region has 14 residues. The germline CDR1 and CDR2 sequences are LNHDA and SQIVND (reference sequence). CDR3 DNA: TGTGCCAGTAGTATTTCCAGGGGCACAGATACGCAGTATTTT. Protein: CASSISRGTDTQYF.

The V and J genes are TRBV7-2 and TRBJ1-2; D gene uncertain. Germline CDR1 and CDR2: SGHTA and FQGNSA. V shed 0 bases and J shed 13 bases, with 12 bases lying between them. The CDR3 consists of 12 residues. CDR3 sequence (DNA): TGTGCCAGCAGCTTAGCGTGGGGTAGAAGCACCTTC. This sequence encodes CASSLAWGRSTF.

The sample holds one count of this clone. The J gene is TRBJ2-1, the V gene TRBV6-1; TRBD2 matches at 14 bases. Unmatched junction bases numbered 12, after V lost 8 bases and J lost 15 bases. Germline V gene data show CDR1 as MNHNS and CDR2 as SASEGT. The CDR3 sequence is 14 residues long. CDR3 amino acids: CASRPGLAGVAPFF. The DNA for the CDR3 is TGTGCCAGCCGACCGGGACTAGCGGGAGTGGCGCCGTTCTTC.

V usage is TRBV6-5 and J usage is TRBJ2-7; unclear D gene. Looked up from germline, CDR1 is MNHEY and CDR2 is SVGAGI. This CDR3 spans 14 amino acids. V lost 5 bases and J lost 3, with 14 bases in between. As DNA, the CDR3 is TGTGCCAGCAGTAGTCAAATATCCATCTACGAGCAGTACTTC. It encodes CASSSQISIYEQYF.

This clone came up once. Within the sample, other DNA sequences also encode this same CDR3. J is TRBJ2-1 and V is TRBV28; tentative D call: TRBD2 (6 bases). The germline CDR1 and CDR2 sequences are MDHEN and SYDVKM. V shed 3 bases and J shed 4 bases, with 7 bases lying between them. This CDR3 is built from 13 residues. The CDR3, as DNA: TGTGCCAGCAGTTTGGGGGGATACAATGAGCAGTTCTTC. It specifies CASSLGGYNEQFF.

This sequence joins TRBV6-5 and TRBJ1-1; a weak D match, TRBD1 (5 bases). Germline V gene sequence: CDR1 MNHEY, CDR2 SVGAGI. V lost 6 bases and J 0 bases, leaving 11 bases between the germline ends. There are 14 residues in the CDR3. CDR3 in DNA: TGTGCCAGCAGGAAAGAGACAGTGAACACTGAAGCTTTCTTT. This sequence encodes CASRKETVNTEAFF.

The CDR3 DNA is TGTGCCAGCAGTAAGGGACTAGCGGGAAGGGGGACGGGCGAGCAGTACTTC. Protein product: CASSKGLAGRGTGEQYF. The rearrangement uses TRBV11-2 and TRBJ2-7; 13 nucleotides align to TRBD2. Trimming took 6 bases from V and 6 from J; bases not matched to a gene: 14. CDR1 and CDR2 from the germline V gene are SGHAT and FQNNGV. There are 17 residues in the CDR3.

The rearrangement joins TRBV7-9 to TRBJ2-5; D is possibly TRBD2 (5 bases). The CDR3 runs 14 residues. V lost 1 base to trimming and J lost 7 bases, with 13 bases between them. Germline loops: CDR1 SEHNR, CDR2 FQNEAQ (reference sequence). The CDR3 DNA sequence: TGTGCCAGCAGCTTAGATTCGGGGTTGGTGACCCAGTACTTC. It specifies CASSLDSGLVTQYF.

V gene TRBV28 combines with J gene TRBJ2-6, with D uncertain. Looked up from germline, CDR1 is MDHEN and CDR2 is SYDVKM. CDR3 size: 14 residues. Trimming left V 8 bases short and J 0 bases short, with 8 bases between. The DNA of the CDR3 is TGTGCCAGCTCGGAAAGCTCTGGGGCCAACGTCCTGACTTTC. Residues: CASSESSGANVLTF.

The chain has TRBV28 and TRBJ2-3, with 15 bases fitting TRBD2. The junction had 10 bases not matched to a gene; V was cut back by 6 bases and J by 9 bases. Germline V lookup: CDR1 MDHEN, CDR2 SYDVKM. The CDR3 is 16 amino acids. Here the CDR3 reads CASRYPGLAGGGTQYF. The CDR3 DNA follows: TGTGCCAGCAGATACCCGGGACTAGCGGGAGGAGGGACGCAGTATTTT.

The CDR3 sequence: CASSQDRLRTETEAFF. As DNA, the CDR3 is TGCGCCAGCAGCCAAGATCGCTTACGGACGGAAACTGAAGCTTTCTTT. This rearrangement joins TRBV4-1 to TRBJ1-1; no clear D. V lost 0 bases and J lost 5, with 16 bases in between. CDR1 and CDR2 from the germline V gene are MGHRA and YSYEKL. The CDR3 loop spans 16 amino acids.

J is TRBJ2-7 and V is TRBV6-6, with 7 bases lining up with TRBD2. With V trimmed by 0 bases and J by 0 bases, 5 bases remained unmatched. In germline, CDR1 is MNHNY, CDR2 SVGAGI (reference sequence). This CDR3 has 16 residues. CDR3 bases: TGTGCCAGCAGTTACTCTTCGGCGGGAGCCTCCTACGAGCAGTACTTC. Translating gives CASSYSSAGASYEQYF.